These T cell receptor beta chains were read from a single sample in a study of cytomegalovirus exposure and HLA in healthy donors. Measured with immunoSEQ multiplex PCR; TCRdb has only the in-frame clones, and not every one. The data hold around 240,000 clones, with around 90% observed a single time. The sample consisted of PBMCs. The receptors were gathered from a woman aged 18-29 years in good health and CMV-seronegative. CDR3s include the opening cysteine and the closing phenylalanine or tryptophan. The order of the fields is J gene, D gene, V gene, clone size, CDR3 DNA, CDR3 protein. A D gene is named only where the DNA matches it firmly. Only some rows state a clone size, as once, few, many or a class for expanded clones.

TRBJ1-6 | TRBD1 | TRBV4-3 | . | TGCGCCAGCAGCCGACAAGGACAGGGGGCAAGATCACCCCTCCACTTT | CASSRQGQGARSPLHF
TRBJ1-6 | . | TRBV5-4 | . | TGTGCCAGCAGCTTTGAATTACAGGGAGGGTCCTATAATTCACCCCTCCACTTT | CASSFELQGGSYNSPLHF
TRBJ2-7 | . | TRBV9 | . | TGTGCCAGCAGCGTAGGCCCGGGTTCCTCCTACGAGCAGTACTTC | CASSVGPGSSYEQYF
TRBJ1-5 | . | TRBV28 | . | TGTGCCAGCAGTTTACGACAGGTAAATCAGCCCCAGCATTTT | CASSLRQVNQPQHF
TRBJ1-5 | TRBD1 | TRBV28 | . | TGTGCCAGCAGTTTATCAGGGGGGAACAATCAGCCCCAGCATTTT | CASSLSGGNNQPQHF
TRBJ1-1 | . | TRBV5-4 | . | TGTGCCAGCAGCTTGGGGCTAGGGGAGAACACTGAAGCTTTCTTT | CASSLGLGENTEAFF
TRBJ2-2 | TRBD1 | TRBV4-1 | . | TGCGCCAGCAGCCCCACCGGGACAGGCTTCACCGGGGAGCTGTTTTTT | CASSPTGTGFTGELFF
TRBJ2-1 | TRBD1 | TRBV7-2 | . | TGTGCCAGCACCCAAACCGGGACAGGGACTTACAATGAGCAGTTCTTC | CASTQTGTGTYNEQFF
TRBJ1-2 | . | TRBV12-5 | . | TGTGCTATTATTCAGGGGCACGGCTACACCTTC | CAIIQGHGYTF
TRBJ1-5 | . | TRBV7-9 | . | TGTGCCAGCAGCTTAGGACCCAGCGGGGAATGGGATCAGCCCCAGCATTTT | CASSLGPSGEWDQPQHF
TRBJ1-5 | TRBD1 | TRBV28 | . | TGTGCCAGCAGTCCGGGACAGGGGTCCTCTAATCAGCCCCAGCATTTT | CASSPGQGSSNQPQHF
TRBJ2-3 | TRBD2 | TRBV28 | . | TGTGCCAGCAGTCTCGGGACTAGGGAGAGCACAGATACGCAGTATTTT | CASSLGTRESTDTQYF
TRBJ2-5 | . | TRBV19 | . | TGTGCCAGTAGTATATTGGGAGACGGATTCCAAGAGACCCAGTACTTC | CASSILGDGFQETQYF
TRBJ1-1 | . | TRBV29-1 | . | TGCAGCGCAAGACGGGTAGGAACTGAAGCTTTCTTT | CSARRVGTEAFF
TRBJ1-1 | . | TRBV5-1 | once | TGCGCCAGCAGCTTGGGACAGGAGAACACTGAAGCTTTCTTT | CASSLGQENTEAFF
TRBJ2-1 | TRBD2 | TRBV5-1 | . | TGCGCCAGCATGGACGGGGGGTCCTACAATGAGCAGTTCTTC | CASMDGGSYNEQFF
TRBJ1-1 | TRBD1 | TRBV9 | once | TGTGCCAGCAGCGTAGAAGGGGCACAGGGGTTGAACACTGAAGCTTTCTTT | CASSVEGAQGLNTEAFF
TRBJ2-3 | TRBD2 | TRBV5-1 | . | TGCGCCAGCAGCTTGGGAGTAGCGGGGGGGCCTGATACGCAGTATTTT | CASSLGVAGGPDTQYF
TRBJ1-5 | TRBD1 | TRBV28 | . | TGTGCCAGCAGCCCCGGGACAGGCCCTCAGCCCCAGCATTTT | CASSPGTGPQPQHF
TRBJ1-2 | . | TRBV6-5 | . | TGTGCCAGCAGTTACGGCGGGCCGGAAGGCTACACCTTC | CASSYGGPEGYTF
TRBJ2-6 | . | TRBV19 | . | TGTGCCAGTGGTCGTAACAGGGTGCGTGGGGCCAACGTCCTGACTTTC | CASGRNRVRGANVLTF
TRBJ2-3 | . | TRBV27 | . | TGTGCCAGCAGTTTATTTGGAACCACAGCGGGCACAGATACGCAGTATTTT | CASSLFGTTAGTDTQYF
TRBJ1-2 | . | TRBV6-1 | . | TGTGCCAGCAGTGAACCCGGACAGCTACATGGCTACACCTTC | CASSEPGQLHGYTF
TRBJ2-2 | TRBD1 | TRBV16 | . | TGTGCCAGCAGCCCTAGGGGGCGGATTGCCGGGGAGCTGTTTTTT | CASSPRGRIAGELFF
TRBJ1-1 | . | TRBV10-3 | . | TGTGCCATCAGTCAGGAGGAGCTGAACACTGAAGCTTTCTTT | CAISQEELNTEAFF
TRBJ1-2 | . | TRBV11-2 | . | TGTGCCAGCAGCTTAGCAGGAGGGTATGGCTACACCTTC | CASSLAGGYGYTF
TRBJ1-3 | . | TRBV6-5 | once | TGTGCCAGCTCTGGGAGCCACAGCTCTGGAAACACCATATATTTT | CASSGSHSSGNTIYF
TRBJ1-4 | . | TRBV28 | few | TGTGCCAGCAGTTCGATAGGGGATGAAAAACTGTTTTTT | CASSSIGDEKLFF
TRBJ2-7 | . | TRBV7-2 | . | TGTGCCAGCAGCTTATGGGCCGAGCAGTACTTC | CASSLWAEQYF
TRBJ2-7 | TRBD1 | TRBV7-2 | . | TGTGCCAGCAGCTCACAGGGGCCCCTCTACGAGCAGTACTTC | CASSSQGPLYEQYF
TRBJ1-3 | TRBD1 | TRBV13 | . | TGTGCCAGCAGCTTAGATTCGACAGGGCTCGGAAACACCATATATTTT | CASSLDSTGLGNTIYF
TRBJ2-7 | . | TRBV2 | . | TGTGCCAGCAGTTTGAATAGCCTTTACGAGCAGTACTTC | CASSLNSLYEQYF
TRBJ1-1 | . | TRBV29-1 | . | TGCAGCGTTGCAACGGCTGAAGCTTTCTTT | CSVATAEAFF
TRBJ1-4 | . | TRBV28 | . | TGTGCCAGCAGGAGGGGGTCGACAACTAATGAAAAACTGTTTTTT | CASRRGSTTNEKLFF
TRBJ1-2 | . | TRBV28 | . | TGTGCCAGCAGTTTTGTGAAGAGGGTAGCTAACTATGGCTACACCTTC | CASSFVKRVANYGYTF
TRBJ2-5 | . | TRBV28 | few | TGTGCCAGCAGTTCGGGGTCCCAAGAGACCCAGTACTTC | CASSSGSQETQYF
TRBJ2-7 | . | TRBV4-3 | few | TGCGCCAGCAGCCAAGACAGGGATTACGAGCAGTACTTC | CASSQDRDYEQYF
TRBJ1-1 | . | TRBV28 | . | TGTGCCAGCGCTCCGGCAACAGGGAAATCTCAGAACACTGAAGCTTTCTTT | CASAPATGKSQNTEAFF